This T cell receptor beta chain originates from a study of cytomegalovirus exposure and HLA in healthy donors. Study-wide context: Unique TCRs from HLA-typed donors, approximately 80 million of them, were held in an early data release.

Worth noting for this clone: Its antigen is not known.

Study conclusions and caveats: Some V segments could not be told apart, so they were left out, TRBV6-2 and TRBV6-3 among them.

The PCR was carried out with 60 Vbeta primers and 13 Jbeta primers. Clones were read by immunoSEQ multiplex PCR, and TCRdb kept only the in-frame ones, dropping some. The data show more than 100,000 clones, over 60% seen once. The CDR3 is made up of 16 amino acids. Trimming cost V 2 bases and J 5 bases; bases outside gene matches: 7. CDR1 SGHAT and CDR2 FQNNGV come from the germline V gene. The source of this sequence is a human donor in good health. V usage is TRBV11-2 and J usage is TRBJ2-2; TRBD2 matches 8 bases. What was sequenced was PBMCs. The CDR3 sequence: CASSLLGSGETGELFF. CDR3 sequence (DNA): TGTGCCAGCAGCTTACTTGGTAGCGGGGAAACCGGGGAGCTGTTTTTT.